These 2 T cell receptor beta chains originate from one sample sequenced in a study of patients and donors after allogeneic stem cell transplantation. TCRdb called the RT-PCR reads again in MiXCR, with one record for every CDR3 protein. The repertoire holds over 350,000 distinct CDR3 sequences, under 20% seen once, with roughly 7% in the top ten. Sample: blood, either unsorted or a sorted T cell fraction (not recorded which). All receptors come from a human donor who was either an allogeneic HSCT recipient or a stem cell or donor lymphocyte infusion donor (not recorded which). It is not recorded whose cells these are; they may come from a transplant donor.

The genes are TRBV5-1 and TRBJ1-2; tentatively, D is TRBD1 (5 bases). In germline, CDR1 is SGHRS, CDR2 YFSETQ. Trimming cost V 0 bases and J 4 bases, with 13 bases left between them. The CDR3 spans 15 residues. The CDR3 protein is CASSLATRETYGYTF. The CDR3 DNA follows: TGCGCCAGCAGCTTGGCAACCAGGGAGACCTATGGCTACACCTTC.

The V gene is TRBV20-1, the J gene TRBJ2-1; the D gene is possibly TRBD2 (7 bases). The CDR3 contains 13 residues. V was cut by 7 bases and J by 4 bases, with 14 bases left in between. Germline V gene data show CDR1 as DFQATT and CDR2 as SNEGSKA (reference sequence). Written as DNA, the CDR3 is TGCAGTGGGAGGGGGGGGAGATACAATGAGCAGTTCTTC. Its translation is CSGRGGRYNEQFF.